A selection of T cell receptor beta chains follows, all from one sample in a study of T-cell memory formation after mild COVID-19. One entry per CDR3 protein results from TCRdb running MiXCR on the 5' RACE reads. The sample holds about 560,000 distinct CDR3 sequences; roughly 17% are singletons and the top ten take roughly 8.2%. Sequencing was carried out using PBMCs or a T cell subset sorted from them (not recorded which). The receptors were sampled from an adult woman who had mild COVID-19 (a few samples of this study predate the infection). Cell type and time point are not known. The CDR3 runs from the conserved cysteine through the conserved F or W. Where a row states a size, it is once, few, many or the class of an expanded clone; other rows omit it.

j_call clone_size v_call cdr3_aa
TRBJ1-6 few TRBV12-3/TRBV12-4 CASRRQGAESPLHF
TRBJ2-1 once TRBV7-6 CASSVTSGRVGEQFF
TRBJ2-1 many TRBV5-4 CASSWSGKYNEQFF
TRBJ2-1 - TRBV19 CASSIGVPGAEQFF
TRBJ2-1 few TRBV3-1 CASSRGGQGKFF
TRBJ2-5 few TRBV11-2 CASSLLPGSETQYF
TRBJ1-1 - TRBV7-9 CASSPRQGSTEAFF
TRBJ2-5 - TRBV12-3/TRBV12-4 CASSSGGRGGTQYF
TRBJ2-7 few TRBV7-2 CASSQVWGSSYEQYF
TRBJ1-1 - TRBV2 CASSESQGMNTEAFF
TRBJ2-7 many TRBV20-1 CSAEDSSYEQYF
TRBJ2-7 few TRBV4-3 CASSQESVTSGIQVLFPYEQYF
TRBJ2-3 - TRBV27 CASSSNGGAGGFADTQYF